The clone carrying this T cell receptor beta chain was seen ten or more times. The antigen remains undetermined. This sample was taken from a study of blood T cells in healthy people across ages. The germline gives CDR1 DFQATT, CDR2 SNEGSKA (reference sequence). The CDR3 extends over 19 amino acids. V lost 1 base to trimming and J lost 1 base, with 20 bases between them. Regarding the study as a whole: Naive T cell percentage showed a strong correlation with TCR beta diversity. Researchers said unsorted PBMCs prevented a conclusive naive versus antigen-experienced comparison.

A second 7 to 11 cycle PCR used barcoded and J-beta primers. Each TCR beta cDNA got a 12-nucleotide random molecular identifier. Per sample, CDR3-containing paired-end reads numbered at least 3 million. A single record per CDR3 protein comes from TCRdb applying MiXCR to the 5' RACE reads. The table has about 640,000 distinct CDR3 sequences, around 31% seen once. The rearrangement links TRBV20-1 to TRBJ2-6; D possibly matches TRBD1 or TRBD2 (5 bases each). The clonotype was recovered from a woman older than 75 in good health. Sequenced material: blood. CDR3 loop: CSARAPSGTAKSGANVLTF. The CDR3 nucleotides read TGCAGTGCTAGAGCTCCCTCCGGGACGGCGAAATCTGGGGCCAACGTCCTGACTTTC.